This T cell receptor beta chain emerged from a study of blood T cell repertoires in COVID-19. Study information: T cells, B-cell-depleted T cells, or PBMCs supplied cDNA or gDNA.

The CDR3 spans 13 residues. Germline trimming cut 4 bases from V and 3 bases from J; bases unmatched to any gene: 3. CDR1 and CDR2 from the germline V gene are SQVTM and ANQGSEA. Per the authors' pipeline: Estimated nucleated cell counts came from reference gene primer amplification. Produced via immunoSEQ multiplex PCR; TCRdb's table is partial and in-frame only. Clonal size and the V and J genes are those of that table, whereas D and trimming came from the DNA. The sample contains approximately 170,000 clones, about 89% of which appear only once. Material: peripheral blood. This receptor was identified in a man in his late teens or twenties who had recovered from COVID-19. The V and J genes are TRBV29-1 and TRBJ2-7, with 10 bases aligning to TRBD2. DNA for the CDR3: TGCAGCGTTGCACTAGCGGGGATCTACGAGCAGTACTTC. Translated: CSVALAGIYEQYF.